This T cell receptor beta chain comes out of a study of cytomegalovirus exposure and HLA in healthy donors. As for the study in general: A preliminary data release comprised tens of millions of unique TCRs obtained from HLA-typed donors.

CDR3 length: 14 amino acids. V was shortened by 7 bases and J by 4 bases, with 13 bases between the two germline ends. Germline V gene data show CDR1 as MNHEY and CDR2 as SVGAGI. Amplification used 60 Vbeta primers and 13 Jbeta primers. The repertoire was sequenced with immunoSEQ multiplex PCR; TCRdb's copy has only in-frame clones and lacks some. Altogether 130,000 or so clones are present, 65% to 80% being singletons, with the ten largest covering about 1.5%. The gene calls are TRBV6-5 and TRBJ2-2, with D maybe TRBD2 (6 bases). The sample consisted of PBMCs. The receptor was isolated from a woman aged 18-30 years in good health and CMV-seronegative. Written as DNA, the CDR3 is TGTGCCAGCACCCCCTCGGAGGGCACCGGGGAGCTGTTTTTT. Protein: CASTPSEGTGELFF.